One sample yielded the 8 T cell receptor beta chains listed below, sequenced in a study of blood T cell repertoires in COVID-19. Measured with immunoSEQ multiplex PCR; TCRdb has only the in-frame clones, and not every one. The data show roughly 150,000 clones, with 60% to 80% seen just once and 9.5% to 12% held by the top ten. The source material was peripheral blood. The receptors shown here come from a man aged 60 to 69 who had recovered from COVID-19.

This sequence joins TRBV30 and TRBJ2-2, with 10 bases aligning to TRBD1. The ends lost 5 bases at V and 6 bases at J; junction bases unmatched: 6. The germline gives CDR1 GTSNPN, CDR2 SVGIG (reference sequence). The CDR3 runs to 14 residues. CDR3 loop: CAWGRGTGAGELFF. The CDR3 coding sequence is TGTGCCTGGGGGCGAGGGACAGGGGCCGGGGAGCTGTTTTTT.

This chain joins TRBV19 and TRBJ1-5; D is uncertain. The CDR3 totals 13 residues. In germline, CDR1 is LNHDA, CDR2 SQIVND (reference sequence). Trimming cost V 0 bases and J 4 bases, with 4 bases left between them. CDR3 DNA: TGTGCCAGTAGTATAGACATTAATCAGCCCCAGCATTTT. It yields the protein CASSIDINQPQHF.

This clone has only a few counts. The chain uses TRBV6-5 and TRBJ2-7; a possible D gene is TRBD1 (6 bases). This CDR3 contains 14 residues. V was shortened by 7 bases and J by 0 bases, with 13 bases between the two germline ends. Germline lookup yields CDR1 MNHEY and CDR2 SVGAGI. The CDR3 sequence: CASKVGQPSYEQYF. The CDR3 DNA reads TGTGCCAGCAAGGTAGGACAGCCCTCCTACGAGCAGTACTTC.

In its sample, this clone was seen a few times. The rearrangement uses TRBV19 and TRBJ1-1; D perhaps matches TRBD1 (6 bases). The germline V and J ends were trimmed by 3 bases and 4 bases, with 9 bases remaining between them. Looked up from germline, CDR1 is LNHDA and CDR2 is SQIVND (reference sequence). CDR3 length equals 13 residues. CDR3 coding DNA: TGTGCCAGTAGTATTCGGGGGGCCACTGAAGCTTTCTTT. This sequence encodes CASSIRGATEAFF.

CDR3 nucleotide sequence: TGTGCCAGCAGCTTACTGGACAGACCGGGAACTGGCGGCTACACCTTC. Its protein product is CASSLLDRPGTGGYTF. The J gene is TRBJ1-2, the V gene TRBV11-2; D possibly corresponds to TRBD1 (6 bases). CDR1 SGHAT and CDR2 FQNNGV come from the germline V gene. CDR3 length equals 16 residues. V was trimmed by 2 bases and J by 8 bases, leaving 21 bases between them.

This chain joins TRBV2 and TRBJ1-4, with D hard to call. The V end was cut by 4 bases, the J end by 10 bases, with 13 bases between. In germline, CDR1 is SNHLY, CDR2 FYNNEI. The CDR3 covers 13 residues. The CDR3 reads CASSARLLGKLFF. For the CDR3, the DNA is TGTGCCAGCAGTGCCAGACTACTAGGAAAACTGTTTTTT.

The rearrangement uses TRBV6-5 and TRBJ2-7; no clear D gene. Germline CDR1 and CDR2: MNHEY and SVGAGI. The CDR3 extends over 12 amino acids. The germline V and J ends were trimmed by 7 bases and 3 bases, with 10 bases remaining between them. The CDR3 reads CASTSPGYEQYF. CDR3 nucleotides: TGTGCCAGCACCTCCCCGGGCTACGAGCAGTACTTC.

V usage is TRBV28 and J usage is TRBJ1-2; D is possibly TRBD1 (5 bases). This CDR3 contains 13 residues. CDR1 and CDR2 (germline): MDHEN, SYDVKM. V lost 11 bases, J lost 4 bases, and 17 bases lay in between. CDR3 bases: TGTGCCGGCTGTAGGGGAGGGTGCTATGGCTACACCTTC. It translates to CAGCRGGCYGYTF.